The 13 T cell receptor beta chains below come from one sample, sequenced in a study of blood T cell repertoires in COVID-19. Sequencing used immunoSEQ multiplex PCR; TCRdb keeps in-frame clones, though not all of them. In the table there are approximately 100,000 clones, approximately 83% of which are singletons. The sample was PBMCs or T cells enriched from blood (not recorded which). These TCRs come from a woman aged 45 to 65 who had recovered from COVID-19.

The gene calls are TRBV19 and TRBJ1-4; 7 bases are shared with TRBD1. Germline loops: CDR1 LNHDA, CDR2 SQIVND (reference sequence). This CDR3 region has 13 residues. V was pared by 5 bases and J by 7 bases, with 4 bases of the junction left unmatched. The CDR3 nucleotides read TGTGCCAGTAGTTCGCGGACAGGTGAAAAACTGTTTTTT. Protein sequence: CASSSRTGEKLFF.

This chain uses TRBV9 with TRBJ2-7; D is possibly TRBD2 (5 bases). V was pared by 0 bases and J by 3 bases, with 10 bases between. CDR1 and CDR2 (germline): SGDLS, YYNGEE. The CDR3 covers 14 residues. The CDR3 DNA sequence: TGTGCCAGCAGCGTAGGGGGAGAGAACTACGAGCAGTACTTC. This gives the protein CASSVGGENYEQYF.

The chain is built from TRBV27 and TRBJ2-5; 7 nucleotides match TRBD1. CDR3 length equals 14 residues. The germline gives CDR1 MNHEY, CDR2 SMNVEV (reference sequence). J lost 5 bases, V lost 3 bases, and 6 bases had no gene match. CDR3 DNA: TGTGCCAGCAGTTTTTGGGACAGCAGGGAGACCCAGTACTTC. Translated: CASSFWDSRETQYF.

V is TRBV15 and J is TRBJ2-3; D possibly corresponds to TRBD2 (5 bases). The CDR3 spans 13 residues. V gave up 5 bases and J gave up 4 bases, with 10 bases separating them. Germline V lookup: CDR1 LNHNV, CDR2 YYDKDF (reference sequence). CDR3 residues: CATSPVLADTQYF. Written as DNA, the CDR3 is TGTGCCACCAGCCCTGTACTAGCAGATACGCAGTATTTT.

The CDR3 is CASSPDSIYGYTF. The DNA for the CDR3 is TGTGCCAGCAGCCCGGACAGTATCTATGGCTACACCTTC. The chain is built from TRBV5-4 and TRBJ1-2; D may be TRBD1 (6 bases). This CDR3 contains 13 residues. The germline V gene encodes CDR1 SGHNT and CDR2 YYREEE (reference sequence). V lost 4 bases, J lost 4 bases, and 11 bases lay in between. The whole variable domain, remainder taken from reference TRBV5-4 and TRBJ1-2, is ETGVTQSPTHLIKTRGQQVTLRCSSQSGHNTVSWYQQALGQGPQFIFQYYREEENGRGNFPPRFSGLQFPNYSSELNVNALELDDSALYLCASSPDSIYGYTFGSGTRLTVV.

V is TRBV28 and J is TRBJ2-7, with TRBD1 as a possible D gene (6 bases). Germline CDR1 MDHEN, CDR2 SYDVKM. This CDR3 has 11 residues. The V gene lost 10 bases and the J gene lost 2 bases, with 9 bases spanning the gap. CDR3 residues: CATSGAYEQYF. The CDR3 DNA sequence: TGTGCCACCTCAGGGGCCTACGAGCAGTACTTC.

V gene TRBV27 combines with J gene TRBJ2-7, with TRBD2 identical over 8 bases. The CDR3 is 19 amino acids. V lost 5 bases to trimming and J lost 2 bases; unmatched junction nucleotides: 20. CDR1 is MNHEY, CDR2 SMNVEV, per germline (reference sequence). In DNA form, the CDR3 reads TGTGCCAGCAGTCCCTACTCGGGACTAGTGAGGGGAATAGCCTACGAGCAGTACTTC. Protein: CASSPYSGLVRGIAYEQYF.

CDR3 loop: CASSFEETQYF. CDR3 sequence (DNA): TGTGCCAGCAGCTTCGAAGAGACCCAGTACTTC. The rearrangement links TRBV11-2 to TRBJ2-5; the D is unclear. Trimming took off 3 bases at V and 3 bases at J, with 2 bases between the two ends. The CDR3 runs to 11 residues. Germline CDR1 SGHAT, CDR2 FQNNGV.

The CDR3 DNA sequence: TGTGCCAGCAGTTACGGCAGGGGAAGCACAGATACGCAGTATTTT. Translation gives CASSYGRGSTDTQYF. V gene TRBV6-5 combines with J gene TRBJ2-3; D perhaps matches TRBD1 (6 bases). V was clipped by 2 bases and J by 0 bases, with 9 bases between them. The germline V gene has CDR1 MNHEY and CDR2 SVGAGI. The CDR3 runs to 15 residues.

The chain couples TRBV20-1 to TRBJ2-7; possible D gene TRBD2, 6 bases. Germline V gene data show CDR1 as DFQATT and CDR2 as SNEGSKA (reference sequence). With 3 bases removed from V and 5 bases from J, the gap between germline ends came to 20 bases. The CDR3 totals 15 residues. Here the CDR3 reads CSASPYSGVGHEQYF. DNA for the CDR3: TGCAGTGCTAGTCCCTATAGCGGAGTTGGCCACGAGCAGTACTTC.

In its sample, this clone was seen once. The chain recombines TRBV3-1 (or the pseudogene TRBV3-2) with TRBJ2-2; maybe TRBD1 (6 bases). V was trimmed by 7 bases and J by 5 bases, leaving 14 bases between them. Germline values: CDR1 LGHDT, CDR2 YNNKEL (reference sequence). This CDR3 contains 14 residues. CDR3 sequence (DNA): TGTGCCAGCATACATGGGGGCGGAACCGGGGAGCTGTTTTTT. Translated, it gives CASIHGGGTGELFF.

The chain uses TRBV3-1 (or the pseudogene TRBV3-2) and TRBJ2-1; D gene ambiguous. The germline V and J ends were trimmed by 0 bases and 0 bases, with 6 bases remaining between them. Germline-derived CDR1 and CDR2 are LGHDT and YNNKEL (reference sequence). The CDR3 covers 15 residues. CDR3: CASSQDSGSYNEQFF. Here the CDR3 DNA reads TGTGCCAGCAGCCAAGATTCGGGCTCCTACAATGAGCAGTTCTTC.

This sequence joins TRBV30 and TRBJ1-2; D is possibly TRBD1 (6 bases). Per the germline V gene, CDR1 is GTSNPN and CDR2 is SVGIG (reference sequence). V was trimmed by 6 bases and J by 2 bases, leaving 19 bases between them. The CDR3 consists of 15 residues. The CDR3 is CACSYPGGTNYGYTF. The CDR3 bases are TGTGCCTGCTCTTACCCGGGGGGCACAAACTATGGCTACACCTTC.